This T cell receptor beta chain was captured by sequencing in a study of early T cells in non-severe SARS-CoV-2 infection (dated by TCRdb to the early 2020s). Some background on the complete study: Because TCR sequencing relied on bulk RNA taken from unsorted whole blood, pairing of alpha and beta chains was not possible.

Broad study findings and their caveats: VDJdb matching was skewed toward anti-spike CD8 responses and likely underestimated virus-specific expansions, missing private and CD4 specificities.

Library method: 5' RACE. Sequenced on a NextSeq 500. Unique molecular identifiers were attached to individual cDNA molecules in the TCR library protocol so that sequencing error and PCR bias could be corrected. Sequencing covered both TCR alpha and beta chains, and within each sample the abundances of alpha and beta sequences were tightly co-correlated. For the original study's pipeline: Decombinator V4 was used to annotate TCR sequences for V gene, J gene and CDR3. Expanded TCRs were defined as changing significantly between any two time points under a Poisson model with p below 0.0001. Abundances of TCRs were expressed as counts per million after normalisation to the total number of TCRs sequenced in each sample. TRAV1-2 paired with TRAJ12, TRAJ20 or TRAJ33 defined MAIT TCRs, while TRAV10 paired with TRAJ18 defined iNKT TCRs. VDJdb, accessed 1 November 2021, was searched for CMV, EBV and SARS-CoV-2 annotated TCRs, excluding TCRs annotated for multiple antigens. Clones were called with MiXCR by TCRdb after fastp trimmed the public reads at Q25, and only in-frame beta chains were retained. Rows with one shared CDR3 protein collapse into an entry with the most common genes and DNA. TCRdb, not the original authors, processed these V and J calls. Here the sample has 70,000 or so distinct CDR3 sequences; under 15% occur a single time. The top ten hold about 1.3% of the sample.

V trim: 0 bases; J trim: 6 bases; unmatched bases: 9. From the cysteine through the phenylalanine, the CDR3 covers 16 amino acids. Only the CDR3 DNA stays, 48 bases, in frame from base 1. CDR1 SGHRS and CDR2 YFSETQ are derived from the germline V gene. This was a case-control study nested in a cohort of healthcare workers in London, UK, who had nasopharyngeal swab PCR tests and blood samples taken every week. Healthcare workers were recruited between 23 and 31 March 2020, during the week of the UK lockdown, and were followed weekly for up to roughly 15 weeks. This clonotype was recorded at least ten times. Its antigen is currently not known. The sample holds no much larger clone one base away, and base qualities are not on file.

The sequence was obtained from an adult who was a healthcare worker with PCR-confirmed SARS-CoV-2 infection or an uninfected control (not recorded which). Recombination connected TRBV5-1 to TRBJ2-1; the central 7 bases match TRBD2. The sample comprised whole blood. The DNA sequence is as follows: TGCGCCAGCAGCTTGGATCCGGGAGGCCTTGTCAATGAGCAGTTCTTC. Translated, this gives CASSLDPGGLVNEQFF. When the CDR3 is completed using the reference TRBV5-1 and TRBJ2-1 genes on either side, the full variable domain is KAGVTQTPRYLIKTRGQQVTLSCSPISGHRSVSWYQQTPGQGLQFLFEYFSETQRNKGNFPGRFSGRQFSNSRSEMNVSTLELGDSALYLCASSLDPGGLVNEQFFGPGTRLTVL.